This T cell receptor beta chain was identified during a study of blood T cell repertoires in COVID-19. Study overall: T cells, B-cell-depleted T cells, or PBMCs supplied cDNA or gDNA.

Using immunoSEQ multiplex PCR, the repertoire was profiled, and TCRdb retains in-frame clones only, with some absent. Here the sample spans roughly 72,000 clones, 75% to 90% being singletons. V was clipped by 1 base and J by 1 base, with 8 bases between them. Germline V CDR1 and CDR2: SGHNT, YYREEE (reference sequence). This CDR3 is 14 amino acids long. The sample consisted of peripheral blood. This TCR came from a human donor in a cohort sampled during active COVID-19. The chain joins TRBV5-4 to TRBJ1-2, with a tentative D call TRBD1 (6 bases). CDR3 bases: TGTGCCAGCAGCTTGAGGGGGAATAACTATGGCTACACCTTC. Its protein product is CASSLRGNNYGYTF.